Listed below are T cell receptor beta chains from one sample, sequenced in a study of spatial heterogeneity in lung cancer. A single record per CDR3 protein comes from TCRdb applying MiXCR to the 5' RACE reads. The table includes roughly 6,300 distinct CDR3 sequences, around 1.3% detected once. This specimen consisted of lung tumor tissue, obtained at surgery. These TCRs come from a male donor with early-stage non-small cell lung cancer. Each CDR3 is given without its conserved first and last residue. Each record gives: J gene, CDR3 length, V gene, CDR3 protein.

TRBJ2-7 10 TRBV7-2 ASSFGQREQY
TRBJ1-5 13 TRBV27 ASSLGTGTNQPQH
TRBJ1-2 10 TRBV20-1 SVTEVAYGYT
TRBJ1-2 11 TRBV12-3/TRBV12-4 ASSPQGSYGYT
TRBJ2-3 11 TRBV18 ASSSQGADTQY
TRBJ1-1 13 TRBV7-9 ASRGQGNGYTEAF
TRBJ2-1 13 TRBV10-3 AISAPVDTYNEQF
TRBJ2-3 12 TRBV24-1 ATSDLWSTDTQY
TRBJ2-4 16 TRBV6-1 ASRGTVGLAGGGSIQY
TRBJ2-3 10 TRBV20-1 SAQGPPDTQY
TRBJ2-3 14 TRBV5-1 ASSLGERSRADTQY
TRBJ2-7 12 TRBV5-6 ASSSWTGLLEQY
TRBJ2-3 11 TRBV20-1 SARERATDTQY
TRBJ2-6 11 TRBV29-1 SGQIPGANVLT
TRBJ1-1 12 TRBV2 ASSASTGRTEAF
TRBJ1-6 12 TRBV3-1 ASSPTGEGSPLH
TRBJ2-7 11 TRBV28 ASSLSQIVKQY
TRBJ1-1 8 TRBV29-1 SVGLMEAF
TRBJ1-1 10 TRBV5-8 ASSLLITEVF
TRBJ2-1 13 TRBV9 ASSPGTESYNEQF
TRBJ1-3 11 TRBV12-3/TRBV12-4 ASSFRLRNTIY
TRBJ1-4 13 TRBV2 ASSGQGSTNEKLF
TRBJ2-1 16 TRBV20-1 SALTSGGERASYNEQF
TRBJ1-2 12 TRBV6-5 ASSYSKQSGGYT
TRBJ2-3 13 TRBV2 ARSGRVAGVDTQY
TRBJ2-5 14 TRBV5-1 ASSPSVGGRQETQY
TRBJ2-3 14 TRBV6-6 ASSYSKASGTDTQY
TRBJ1-6 14 TRBV6-5 ASSYAPRRDTSPLH
TRBJ2-7 12 TRBV5-6 ASSLDLGEGEQY
TRBJ2-1 14 TRBV10-3 AIRDSGGPRYNEQF
TRBJ1-2 10 TRBV20-1 SADRGGYGYT
TRBJ2-3 12 TRBV18 ASSPPSGTDTQY
TRBJ1-2 10 TRBV30 AWSVAGRGYT
TRBJ2-1 13 TRBV20-1 SARDGAGEWNEQF
TRBJ1-2 14 TRBV6-5 ASIERQPLSDYGYT
TRBJ1-3 12 TRBV6-5 ASSDSYSGNTIY
TRBJ2-5 12 TRBV2 ASRGRDRQETQY
TRBJ2-2 13 TRBV29-1 SVEEWAGNTGELF
TRBJ1-3 12 TRBV20-1 SAVPGGSGNTIY
TRBJ2-7 14 TRBV9 ASSAGMGGGFYEQY
TRBJ1-4 12 TRBV5-6 ASSTEATNEKLF
TRBJ2-2 15 TRBV12-3/TRBV12-4 ASSLGTSGFHTGELF
TRBJ2-5 15 TRBV19 ASSIGTSGGPGETQY
TRBJ2-7 11 TRBV6-5 ASSRQGPYEQY
TRBJ1-1 12 TRBV5-6 ASSLQAANTEAF
TRBJ1-1 11 TRBV27 ASSLREDTEAF
TRBJ1-1 16 TRBV12-3/TRBV12-4 ASSLRGGLLTGNTEAF
TRBJ2-2 13 TRBV30 AWNRLGPNTGELF
TRBJ1-1 11 TRBV29-1 SVEVGLNTEAF
TRBJ2-3 12 TRBV6-1 ASIRAGGPDTQY